The source of this TCR beta chain is a study of cytomegalovirus exposure and HLA in healthy donors. V was shortened by 0 bases and J by 5 bases, with 14 bases between the two germline ends. The CDR3 sequence is 15 residues long. Germline V lookup: CDR1 SGHRS, CDR2 YFSETQ. General study results and limits: In a later analysis, TCR beta V- and J-gene trimming showed a link to a missense DCLRE1C variant. In a later analysis, a genetic analysis reported fewer productive-TCR N-insertions in an Asian-associated ancestry cluster than the cohort average. Specific recognition of CMV antigens was confirmed in vitro for a few chains (all CMV-associated).

PCR amplification relied on 60 Vbeta primers (plus 13 Jbeta primers). Generated by immunoSEQ multiplex PCR, the TCRdb table keeps only in-frame clones and is missing some. The repertoire consists of around 110,000 clones, with approximately 85% occurring once and the leading ten covering under 2%. Concerning this clone: Its antigen is as yet unknown.

The sample taken for sequencing was PBMCs. The rearrangement joins TRBV5-1 to TRBJ2-5; maybe TRBD2 (6 bases). The TCR was taken from a man between 50 and 59 years old in good health and CMV-seronegative. CDR3 in DNA: TGCGCCAGCAGCTTGGACGGGACTCGGGAGGAGACCCAGTACTTC. Protein: CASSLDGTREETQYF.